Each of the 9 T cell receptor beta chains below was sequenced from the same sample in a study of T cell clonality in common variable immunodeficiency. Profiling relied on immunoSEQ multiplex PCR, and the TCRdb table lists in-frame clones only, not all of them. The specimen has about 40,000 clones, none found just once. The sequencing sample was made of peripheral blood mononuclear cells. Receptor source: a person between 18 and 75 years old in good health.

This clone was counted ten times or more. The DNA ends 3 residues before the CDR3 does, and the rest of the CDR3 is filled in from the germline J gene. This chain connects TRBV10-3 to TRBJ2-3; 9 bases map to TRBD2. V dropped 10 bases and J dropped 6; count of bases not matched to a gene: 8. This CDR3 is 13 amino acids long. Germline values: CDR1 ENHRY, CDR2 SYGVKD. CDR3 region: CATKGTSLDTQYF. CDR3 bases read: TGTGCCACCAAGGGGACTAGCTTGGATACG.

This clone occurred many times. Read sequence stops 3 residues before the CDR3 end, and the germline J gene provides the missing end. J is TRBJ2-1 and V is TRBV5-1, with D perhaps TRBD1 (6 bases). The CDR3 contains 17 residues. Germline-derived CDR1 and CDR2 are SGHRS and YFSETQ. V was trimmed by 3 bases and J by 1 base, leaving 17 bases between them. This CDR3 reads CASSYHQDRPSYNEQFF. CDR3 DNA (partial): TGCGCCAGCAGCTATCATCAGGACAGACCATCCTACAATGAG.

This clone was observed at least ten times. The CDR3 end falls 3 residues outside the read, so it is completed with the germline J gene. V gene TRBV20-1 combines with J gene TRBJ2-1, with 11 bases fitting TRBD2. The CDR3 length is 15 residues. The junction had 10 bases not matched to a gene; V was cut back by 6 bases and J by 6 bases. CDR1 and CDR2 (germline): DFQATT, SNEGSKA (reference sequence). CDR3 amino acids: CSAQSLAGEINEQFF. Partial CDR3 DNA: TGCAGTGCCCAATCACTAGCGGGGGAAATCAATGAG.

This clone was seen repeatedly, ten times or more. Sequencing ends 3 residues short of the CDR3 end; the germline J gene provides the rest. The J gene is TRBJ1-1, the V gene TRBV5-1; a weak D match, TRBD1 (5 bases). The CDR3 extends over 13 amino acids. Germline-derived CDR1 and CDR2 are SGHRS and YFSETQ. V lost 3 bases to trimming and J lost 4 bases, with 10 bases between them. CDR3 DNA (partial): TGCGCCAGCAGCTACCAGGGAGTCACTGAA. Residues: CASSYQGVTE. The full CDR3 reads CASSYQGVTEAFF.

This clone was detected many times. The read stops 3 residues short of the end of the CDR3; the missing end is completed from the germline J gene. This chain connects TRBV5-5 to TRBJ1-6; 8 bases are a match to TRBD1. Germline CDR1 reads SGHKS; CDR2 reads YYEKEE (reference sequence). The CDR3 runs 15 residues. V dropped 4 bases and J dropped 6; count of bases not matched to a gene: 6. The part of the CDR3 DNA that was read is TGTGCCAGCAGCCTCAGGACAGGGAGTAATTCACCC. Translating gives CASSLRTGSNSP. The full CDR3 protein is CASSLRTGSNSPLHF.

Concerning this clone itself: The read finishes 3 residues shy of the CDR3 end, and the germline J gene is used to complete it. The J gene is TRBJ1-2, the V gene TRBV7-9; D call uncertain. CDR3 length: 13 residues. Germline V gives CDR1 SEHNR, CDR2 FQNEAQ (reference sequence). The sequenced CDR3 bases are TGTGCCAGCATCCCCGACACCTCCTACGAC. This sequence encodes CASIPDTSYD. The entire CDR3 sequence reads CASIPDTSYDYTF.

This clone was observed at least ten times. The CDR3 end falls 3 residues outside the read, so it is completed with the germline J gene. The gene calls are TRBV7-3 and TRBJ1-1; TRBD1 is a possible D gene (5 bases). Per the germline V gene, CDR1 is SGHTA and CDR2 is FQGTGA. The V end lost 2 bases, the J end lost 4 bases, and 8 bases lay between the germline ends. This CDR3 has 13 amino acids. CDR3 sequence: CASSLGGGTEAFF. Partial CDR3 DNA: TGTGCCAGCAGCTTAGGGGGGGGCACTGAA.

About this clone itself: The CDR3 end is not reached by the read, which stops 3 residues before it; the germline J gene fills it in. This chain connects TRBV7-9 to TRBJ2-7; 7 nucleotides agree with TRBD1. Germline V gene sequence: CDR1 SEHNR, CDR2 FQNEAQ (reference sequence). The CDR3 runs to 14 residues. J was trimmed by 6 bases and V by 5 bases; bases with no gene match: 10. The CDR3 bases that were read are TGTGCCAGCAGCCCCCAGGGGGTAGCTAGCGAG. This gives the protein CASSPQGVASE. The CDR3 reads in full as CASSPQGVASEQYF.

This CDR3 is CASSDPFSVYGYTF. The sequenced CDR3 bases are TGTGCCAGCAGTGACCCTTTTTCGGTCTATGGC. V usage is TRBV2 and J usage is TRBJ1-2; D not resolved. The read halts 3 residues ahead of the CDR3 end, with the missing end drawn from the germline J gene. There are 14 residues in the CDR3. Germline lookup yields CDR1 SNHLY and CDR2 FYNNEI. V was trimmed by 3 bases and J by 4 bases, leaving 12 bases between them.